The 2 T cell receptor beta chains given below trace back to one sample, sequenced in a study of blood T cells in healthy people across ages. A second roughly 6 to 12 cycle PCR used barcoded and J-beta primers. Each CDR3 protein gets one entry after TCRdb re-called the 5' RACE reads with MiXCR. Seen here are roughly 860,000 distinct CDR3 sequences, under 80% observed once, and the top ten hold around a quarter. Sequenced sample: blood. All receptors come from a young man in good health.

A few counts support this clonotype. V gene TRBV4-1 combines with J gene TRBJ2-1; maybe TRBD1 (6 bases). V lost 7 bases and J lost 8, with 9 bases in between. The CDR3 covers 11 residues. CDR1 is MGHRA and CDR2 is YSYEKL in the germline V gene. The CDR3 protein is CASKQGDEQFF. For the CDR3, the DNA is TGCGCCAGCAAACAGGGTGATGAGCAGTTCTTC.

CDR3 nucleotide sequence: TGCGCCAGCAGGGCCAGGGCAGGGGTGGCTAACGAGCAGTACTTC. The encoded protein is CASRARAGVANEQYF. The chain has TRBV5-1 and TRBJ2-7, with D possibly TRBD1 on 6 matching bases. Germline CDR1 is SGHRS and CDR2 is YFSETQ. V was shortened by 5 bases and J by 5 bases, with 20 bases between the two germline ends. CDR3 length: 15 residues.